This T cell receptor beta chain was identified during a study of blood T cell repertoires in COVID-19. The wider study: The samples span acute and convalescent COVID-19 from the United States, Italy and Spain.

Libraries were prepared by immunoSEQ multiplex PCR; TCRdb keeps only in-frame clonotypes and omits some of them. The repertoire has some 320,000 clones, around 87% of them found once; the top ten carry roughly 5%. In its sample, this clone was seen a few times. Per the germline V gene, CDR1 is MDHEN and CDR2 is SYDVKM. This CDR3 comprises 14 residues. V dropped 10 bases and J dropped 6 bases, with 21 bases sitting between them. This TCR derives from a woman under 40 who had recovered from COVID-19. V and J are TRBV28 and TRBJ1-1, with D possibly TRBD1 on 6 matching bases. Material: PBMCs or T cells enriched from blood (not recorded which). As DNA, the CDR3 is TGTGCCACTGAACACCTGACTGGGGGCGCTGAAGCTTTCTTT. Its translation: CATEHLTGGAEAFF. Full variable domain (rest looked up from reference TRBV28 and TRBJ1-1): DVKVTQSSRYLVKRTGEKVFLECVQDMDHENMFWYRQDPGLGLRLIYFSYDVKMKEKGDIPEGYSVSREKKERFSLILESASTNQTSMYLCATEHLTGGAEAFFGQGTRLTVV.